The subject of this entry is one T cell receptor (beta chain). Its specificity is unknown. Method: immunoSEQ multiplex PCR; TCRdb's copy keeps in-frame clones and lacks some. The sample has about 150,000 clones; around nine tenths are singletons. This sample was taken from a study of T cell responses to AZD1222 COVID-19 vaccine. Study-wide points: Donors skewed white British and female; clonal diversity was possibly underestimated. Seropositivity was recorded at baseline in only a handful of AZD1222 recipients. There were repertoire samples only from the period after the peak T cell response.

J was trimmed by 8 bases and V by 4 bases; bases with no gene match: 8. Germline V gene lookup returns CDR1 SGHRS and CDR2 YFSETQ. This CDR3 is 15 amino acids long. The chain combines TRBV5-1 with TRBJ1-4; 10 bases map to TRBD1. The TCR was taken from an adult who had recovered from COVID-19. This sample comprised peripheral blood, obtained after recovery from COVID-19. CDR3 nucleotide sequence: TGCGCCAGCAGCGTGACCGGGACAGGGGTCGAAAAACTGTTTTTT. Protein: CASSVTGTGVEKLFF. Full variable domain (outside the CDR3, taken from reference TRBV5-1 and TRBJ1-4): KAGVTQTPRYLIKTRGQQVTLSCSPISGHRSVSWYQQTPGQGLQFLFEYFSETQRNKGNFPGRFSGRQFSNSRSEMNVSTLELGDSALYLCASSVTGTGVEKLFFGSGTQLSVL.